The T cell receptor (beta chain) described here comes from a study of Tregs in tolerant kidney transplant recipients. Study results and limitations: Some patients' samples used different primers over time, so nucleotide sequences weren't comparable. Biological reproducibility was not directly addressed, but technical replication error appeared minimal. Findings come from small patient numbers and require larger validation.

In germline, CDR1 is LNHDA, CDR2 SQIVND (reference sequence). This CDR3 is built from 13 residues. V lost 3 bases, J lost 4 bases, and 1 base stayed unmatched. Unstimulated Tregs (CD4+CD25+CD127-) and CD4+CD25- non-Tregs were sorted from PBMCs. As for this clone: Its target is unknown.

Sequencing was performed with immunoSEQ multiplex PCR; in TCRdb, only in-frame clones are kept and a portion is missing. The repertoire holds tens of thousands of clones, with roughly 89% as singletons. V is TRBV19 and J is TRBJ1-2; TRBD1 matches at 8 bases. The specimen was CD4+ T cells from blood, collected before the transplant. The TCR originated in a human donor who received a combined kidney and bone marrow transplant. CDR3 amino acids: CASSIGTGYGYTF. The CDR3 region has the DNA TGTGCCAGTAGTATTGGGACAGGCTATGGCTACACCTTC.